This T cell receptor beta chain was retrieved from a study of OX40 agonist ivuxolimab in advanced cancers. About the research overall: Dose-escalation patients' cancers were hepatocellular carcinoma, melanoma, renal cell or head and neck cancer. Broader study findings: Doses of 0.1 to 3.0 mg/kg were accompanied by clonal expansion of CD4+ and CD8+ blood T cells by week 6. Low normalized T-cell clonal expansion also characterized some of the nonresponders.

CDR1 and CDR2 (germline): LNHDA, SQIVND (reference sequence). The CDR3 loop spans 13 amino acids. The germline V and J ends were trimmed by 8 bases and 7 bases, with 15 bases remaining between them. With respect to this clone: Its specificity is unknown.

Sequencing used immunoSEQ multiplex PCR; TCRdb keeps in-frame clones, though not all of them. Of about 48,000 clones in the sample, less than 85% were seen once. The chain has TRBV19 and TRBJ1-5; no clear D. The receptor was derived from an adult with an advanced solid tumor such as melanoma, head and neck, liver or kidney cancer. The input for sequencing was CD4+ or CD8+ T cells sorted from blood, taken in a trial of the OX40 agonist ivuxolimab. The CDR3 DNA reads TGTGCCAGTTCTGGAGGGTTACGACAGCCCCAGCATTTT. It codes for CASSGGLRQPQHF. The full variable domain, with the rest looked up from reference TRBV19 and TRBJ1-5, is DGGITQSPKYLFRKEGQNVTLSCEQNLNHDAMYWYRQDPGQGLRLIYYSQIVNDFQKGDIAEGYSVSREKKESFPLTVTSAQKNPTAFYLCASSGGLRQPQHFGDGTRLSIL.